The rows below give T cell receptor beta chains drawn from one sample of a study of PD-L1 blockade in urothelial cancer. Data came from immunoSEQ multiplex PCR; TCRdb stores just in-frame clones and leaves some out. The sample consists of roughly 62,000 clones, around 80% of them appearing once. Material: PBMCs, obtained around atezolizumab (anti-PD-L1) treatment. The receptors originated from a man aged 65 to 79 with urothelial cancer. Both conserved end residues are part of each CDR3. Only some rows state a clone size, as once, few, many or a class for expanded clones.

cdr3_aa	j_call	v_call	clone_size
CASSLSGETNQPQHF	TRBJ1-5	TRBV5-1	.
CSVEGTGGAGGGYEQYF	TRBJ2-7	TRBV29-1	.
CASSTPTGEAFF	TRBJ1-1	TRBV28	many
CASSLTGNLDQPQHF	TRBJ1-5	TRBV5-1	.
CASRSGAGANVLTF	TRBJ2-6	TRBV6-1	.
CASSARGGTGGFANTGELFF	TRBJ2-2	TRBV2	once
CASSLAPLAGGYTGELFF	TRBJ2-2	TRBV7-9	.
CASSLGDISGNTIYF	TRBJ1-3	TRBV5-4	.
CASSPAQLAGGEFSTDTQYF	TRBJ2-3	TRBV28	.
CASSLAGQGAVETQYF	TRBJ2-5	TRBV5-1	.
CASSLNLRNTEAFF	TRBJ1-1	TRBV5-5	.
CASSVVAENTEAFF	TRBJ1-1	TRBV9	.
CASSLVGRGAGGEQYF	TRBJ2-7	TRBV5-1	.
CASSVEDRDEAFF	TRBJ1-1	TRBV9	.
CASSVLAAGGPYNEQFF	TRBJ2-1	TRBV9	.
CASSYGGGTGNTIYF	TRBJ1-3	TRBV6-6	.
CASSQELAGGGDTQYF	TRBJ2-3	TRBV4-1	once
CAGMDRGLGEKLFF	TRBJ1-4	TRBV30	.
CASSSDRGSGEQYF	TRBJ2-7	TRBV5-1	.
CASSMERQFSNQPQHF	TRBJ1-5	TRBV19	.
CASSYGASMNTEAFF	TRBJ1-1	TRBV6-6	.
CASSLGGGRGETQYF	TRBJ2-5	TRBV11-2	.
CASSPDSTSGYNEQFF	TRBJ2-1	TRBV18	once
CASSVSGTGGAGGNTEAFF	TRBJ1-1	TRBV9	.
CASSLDGSSYEQYF	TRBJ2-7	TRBV6-6	once
CASSSTVDEQYF	TRBJ2-7	TRBV5-1	.
CAISESEGTEAFF	TRBJ1-1	TRBV10-3	once
CASSSGTGGSTF	TRBJ1-2	TRBV5-6	.
CAWSGTSLLAYEQYF	TRBJ2-7	TRBV30	.
CASRKQGDWEKLFF	TRBJ1-4	TRBV6-1	.
CSVSYSFGNTIYF	TRBJ1-3	TRBV29-1	once
CAWSGTSRSDTQYF	TRBJ2-3	TRBV30	.
CASSLTSNEQFF	TRBJ2-1	TRBV5-1	.
CASSTGTASPTDTQYF	TRBJ2-3	TRBV9	.
CASSFRPDSLYGYTF	TRBJ1-2	TRBV5-1	.
CASSQDRGYEQYF	TRBJ2-7	TRBV4-1	.
CASSLDPDYYGYTF	TRBJ1-2	TRBV5-1	.
CASSLYYDREVVQPQHF	TRBJ1-5	TRBV27	.
CASTGVGGKLFF	TRBJ1-4	TRBV28	.
CASRLGSDGYTF	TRBJ1-2	TRBV6-6	.
CASSSDSLRTEAFF	TRBJ1-1	TRBV27	once
CASSSFSGRGQETQYF	TRBJ2-5	TRBV2	.